The rows below give T cell receptor beta chains drawn from one sample of a study of T-cell memory formation after mild COVID-19. TCRdb called the 5' RACE reads again in MiXCR, with one record for every CDR3 protein. The table records 100,000 or so distinct CDR3 sequences, over 8.5% of them present only once. Sequencing was carried out using PBMCs or a T cell subset sorted from them (not recorded which). The receptors shown here come from a man aged 18 to 30 who had mild COVID-19 (a few samples of this study predate the infection). Cell type and time point are not known. Both conserved end residues are part of each CDR3. D genes are given only for firm matches. Clone size is stated in some rows and not others, as once, few, many or a class when expanded.

d_call,j_call,clone_size,v_call,cdr3_aa,cdr3_nt
-,TRBJ2-7,-,TRBV5-1,CASSLAGGADAYEQYF,TGCGCCAGCAGCTTGGCTGGGGGGGCAGACGCCTACGAGCAGTACTTC
-,TRBJ1-2,few,TRBV19,CASSIRDTSNYGYTF,TGTGCCAGTAGTATCCGGGACACTTCTAACTATGGCTACACCTTC
-,TRBJ1-2,-,TRBV19,CASSGATVGIIYGYTF,TGTGCCAGTAGTGGCGCGACAGTTGGGATTATCTATGGCTACACCTTC
-,TRBJ2-3,-,TRBV11-2,CASSFPGMPDTQYF,TGTGCCAGCAGCTTCCCGGGGATGCCAGATACGCAGTATTTT
-,TRBJ1-2,few,TRBV7-9,CASSLQGLYGYTF,TGTGCCAGCAGCCTACAGGGTCTATATGGCTACACCTTC
-,TRBJ1-2,-,TRBV6-5,CASASGRQSYGYTF,TGTGCCAGCGCCTCGGGCAGGCAAAGCTATGGCTACACCTTC
TRBD1,TRBJ1-3,once,TRBV7-8,CASSYRTGLGNTIYF,TGTGCCAGCAGTTACAGGACAGGGTTGGGAAACACCATATATTTT
TRBD1,TRBJ2-2,few,TRBV5-1,CASSSRDRGRHGELFF,TGCGCCAGCAGCTCCCGGGACAGGGGGCGCCACGGGGAGCTGTTTTTT
-,TRBJ1-6,few,TRBV12-3/TRBV12-4,CASSKPQGLSPLHF,TGTGCCAGCAGTAAACCTCAGGGTCTCTCACCCCTCCACTTT
-,TRBJ2-5,-,TRBV4-3,CASSPNVREETQYF,TGCGCCAGCAGCCCGAACGTCAGGGAAGAGACCCAGTACTTC
-,TRBJ2-3,-,TRBV9,CASSGSGTDTQYF,TGTGCCAGCAGCGGATCCGGCACAGATACGCAGTATTTT
-,TRBJ2-5,-,TRBV6-2/TRBV6-3,CASSYAGQETQYF,TGTGCCAGCAGTTATGCCGGGCAAGAGACCCAGTACTTC
TRBD1,TRBJ2-2,few,TRBV6-2/TRBV6-3,CASDPLGTDNTGELFF,TGTGCCAGCGACCCCTTGGGGACAGATAACACCGGGGAGCTGTTTTTT
TRBD2,TRBJ2-3,-,TRBV9,CASSVEAGGPSDTQYF,TGTGCCAGCAGCGTAGAAGCGGGGGGGCCTTCAGATACGCAGTATTTT
TRBD1,TRBJ2-5,-,TRBV12-3/TRBV12-4,CASGTGASTYF,TGTGCCAGCGGAACAGGGGCCTCTACGTACTTC
-,TRBJ2-7,few,TRBV29-1,CSVEQSYEQYF,TGCAGCGTTGAACAGTCCTACGAGCAGTACTTC
-,TRBJ1-6,few,TRBV28,CASSFPGRSPLHF,TGTGCCAGCAGTTTCCCGGGGCGATCACCCCTCCACTTT
TRBD2,TRBJ2-5,few,TRBV2,CARTSGEETQYF,TGTGCCAGGACTAGCGGGGAAGAGACCCAGTACTTC
-,TRBJ1-4,-,TRBV7-6,CASSPNYRDGNEKLFF,TGTGCCAGCAGCCCAAACTACAGGGACGGTAATGAAAAACTGTTTTTT
-,TRBJ1-5,-,TRBV4-1,CASSQDWSTQPQHF,TGCGCCAGCAGCCAAGATTGGAGTACTCAGCCCCAGCATTTT
-,TRBJ1-2,-,TRBV7-9,CASSLGTGLNYGYIF,TGTGCCAGCAGCCTCGGGACCGGATTGAACTATGGCTACATCTTC
-,TRBJ2-2,-,TRBV7-3,CASSPDGSTGELFF,TGTGCCAGCAGCCCGGACGGATCCACCGGGGAGCTGTTTTTT
TRBD1,TRBJ2-3,few,TRBV29-1,CSVEPLPGQPTDTQYF,TGCAGCGTTGAACCTCTCCCGGGACAGCCAACAGATACGCAGTATTTT